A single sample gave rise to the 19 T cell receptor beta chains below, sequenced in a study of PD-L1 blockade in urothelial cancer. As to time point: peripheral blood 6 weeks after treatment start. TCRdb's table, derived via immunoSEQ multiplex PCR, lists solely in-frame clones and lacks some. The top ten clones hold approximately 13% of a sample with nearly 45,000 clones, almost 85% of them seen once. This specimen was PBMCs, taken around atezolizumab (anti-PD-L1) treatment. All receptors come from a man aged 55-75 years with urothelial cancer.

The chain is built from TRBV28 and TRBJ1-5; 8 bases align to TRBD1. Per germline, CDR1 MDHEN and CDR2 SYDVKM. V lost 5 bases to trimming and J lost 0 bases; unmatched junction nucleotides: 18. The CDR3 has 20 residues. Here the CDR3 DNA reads TGTGCCAGCAGTGGCGGGCTTGACAGGGGCCCCCTATATAGCAATCAGCCCCAGCATTTT. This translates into CASSGGLDRGPLYSNQPQHF.

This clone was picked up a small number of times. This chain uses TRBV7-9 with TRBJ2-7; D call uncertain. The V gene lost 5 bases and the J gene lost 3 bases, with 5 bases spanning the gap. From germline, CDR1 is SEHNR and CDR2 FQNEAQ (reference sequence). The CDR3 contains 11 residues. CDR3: CASSTYYEQYF. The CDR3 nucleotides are TGTGCCAGCAGCACATACTACGAGCAGTACTTC.

For the CDR3, the DNA is TGTGCCAGCACCCCCGAGGTAGTCGGAGATACGCAGTATTTT. This translates into CASTPEVVGDTQYF. This chain joins TRBV2 and TRBJ2-3; no definite D call. Germline-derived CDR1 and CDR2 are SNHLY and FYNNEI. This CDR3 contains 14 residues. V shed 7 bases and J shed 5 bases, with 16 bases lying between them.

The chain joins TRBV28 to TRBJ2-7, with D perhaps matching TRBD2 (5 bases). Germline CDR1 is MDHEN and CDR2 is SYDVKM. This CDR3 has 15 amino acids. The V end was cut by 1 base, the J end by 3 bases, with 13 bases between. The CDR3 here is CASSLSSPGYYEQYF. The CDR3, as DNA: TGTGCCAGCAGTTTATCGTCCCCGGGATACTACGAGCAGTACTTC.

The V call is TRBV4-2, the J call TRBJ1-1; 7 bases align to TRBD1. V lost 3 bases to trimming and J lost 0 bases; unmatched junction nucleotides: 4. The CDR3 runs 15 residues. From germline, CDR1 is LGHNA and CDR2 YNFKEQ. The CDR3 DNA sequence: TGTGCCAGCAGCCATTCGACAGGGCTGAACACTGAAGCTTTCTTT. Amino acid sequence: CASSHSTGLNTEAFF.

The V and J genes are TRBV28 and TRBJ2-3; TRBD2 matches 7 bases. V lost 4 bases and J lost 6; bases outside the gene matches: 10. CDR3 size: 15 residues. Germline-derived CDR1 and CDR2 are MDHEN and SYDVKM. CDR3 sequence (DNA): TGTGCCAGCAGTTCCTGGGGAGGGAAGGGTGATACGCAGTATTTT. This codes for CASSSWGGKGDTQYF.

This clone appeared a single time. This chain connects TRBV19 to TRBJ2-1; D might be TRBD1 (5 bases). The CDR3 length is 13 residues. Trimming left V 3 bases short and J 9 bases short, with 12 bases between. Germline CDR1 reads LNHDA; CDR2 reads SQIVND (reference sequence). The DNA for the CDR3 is TGTGCCAGTAGTATTAAGCAGGGCGGTGAGCAGTTCTTC. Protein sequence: CASSIKQGGEQFF.

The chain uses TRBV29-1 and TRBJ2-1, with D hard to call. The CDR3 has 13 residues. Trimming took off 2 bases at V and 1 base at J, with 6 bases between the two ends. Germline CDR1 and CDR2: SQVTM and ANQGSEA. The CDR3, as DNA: TGCAGCGTTGAACAGGTTTCCTACAATGAGCAGTTCTTC. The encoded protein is CSVEQVSYNEQFF.

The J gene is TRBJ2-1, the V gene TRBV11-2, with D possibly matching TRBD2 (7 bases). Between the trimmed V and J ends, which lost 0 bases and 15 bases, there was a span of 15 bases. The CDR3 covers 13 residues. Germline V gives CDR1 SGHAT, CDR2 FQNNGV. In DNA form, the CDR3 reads TGTGCCAGCAGCTTAGATCAGGGGACTATGACGTTCTTC. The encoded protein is CASSLDQGTMTFF.

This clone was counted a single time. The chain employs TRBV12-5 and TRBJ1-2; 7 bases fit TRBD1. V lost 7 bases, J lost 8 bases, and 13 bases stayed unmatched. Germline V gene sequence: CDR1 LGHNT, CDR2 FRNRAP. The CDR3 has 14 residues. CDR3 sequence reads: CASDRGTPAGGYTF. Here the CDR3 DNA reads TGTGCTAGTGACAGGGGAACCCCGGCGGGAGGCTACACCTTC.

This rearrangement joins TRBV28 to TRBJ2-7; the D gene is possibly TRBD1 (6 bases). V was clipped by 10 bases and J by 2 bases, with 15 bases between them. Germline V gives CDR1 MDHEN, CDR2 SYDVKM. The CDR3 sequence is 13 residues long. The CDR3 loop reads CATQGTPTYEQYF. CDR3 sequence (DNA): TGTGCCACCCAGGGGACCCCCACCTACGAGCAGTACTTC.

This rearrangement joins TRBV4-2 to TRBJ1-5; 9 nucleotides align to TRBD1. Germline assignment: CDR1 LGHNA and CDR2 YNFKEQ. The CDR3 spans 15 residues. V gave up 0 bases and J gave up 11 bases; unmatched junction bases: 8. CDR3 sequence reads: CASSQEAGQGLSQHF. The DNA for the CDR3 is TGTGCCAGCAGCCAAGAGGCCGGACAGGGGTTGTCCCAGCATTTT.

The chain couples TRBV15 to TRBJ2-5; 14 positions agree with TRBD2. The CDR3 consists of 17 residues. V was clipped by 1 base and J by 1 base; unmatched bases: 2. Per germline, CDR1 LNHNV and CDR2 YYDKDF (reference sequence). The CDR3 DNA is TGTGCCACCAGCAGAGGGGGACTAGCGGGGGCCCAAGAGACCCAGTACTTC. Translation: CATSRGGLAGAQETQYF.

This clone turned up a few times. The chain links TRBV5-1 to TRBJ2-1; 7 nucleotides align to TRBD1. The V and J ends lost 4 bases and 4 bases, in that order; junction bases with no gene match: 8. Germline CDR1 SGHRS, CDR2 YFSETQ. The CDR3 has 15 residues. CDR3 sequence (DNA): TGCGCCAGCAGCGGCCGACAGGGCCTTTACAATGAGCAGTTCTTC. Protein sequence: CASSGRQGLYNEQFF.

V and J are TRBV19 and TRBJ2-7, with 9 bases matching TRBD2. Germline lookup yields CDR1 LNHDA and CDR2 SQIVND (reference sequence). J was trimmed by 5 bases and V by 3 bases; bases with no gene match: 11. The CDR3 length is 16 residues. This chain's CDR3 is CASSIGRIGGRDEQYF. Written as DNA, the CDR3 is TGTGCCAGTAGTATCGGGAGGATCGGCGGGAGGGACGAGCAGTACTTC. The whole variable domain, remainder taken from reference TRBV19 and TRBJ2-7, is DGGITQSPKYLFRKEGQNVTLSCEQNLNHDAMYWYRQDPGQGLRLIYYSQIVNDFQKGDIAEGYSVSREKKESFPLTVTSAQKNPTAFYLCASSIGRIGGRDEQYFGPGTRLTVT.

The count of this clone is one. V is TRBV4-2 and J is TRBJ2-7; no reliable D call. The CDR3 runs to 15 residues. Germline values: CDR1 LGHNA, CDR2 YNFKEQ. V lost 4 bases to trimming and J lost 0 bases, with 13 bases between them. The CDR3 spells CASSRSGIGSYEQYF. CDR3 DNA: TGTGCCAGCAGCCGCTCAGGCATCGGCTCCTACGAGCAGTACTTC.

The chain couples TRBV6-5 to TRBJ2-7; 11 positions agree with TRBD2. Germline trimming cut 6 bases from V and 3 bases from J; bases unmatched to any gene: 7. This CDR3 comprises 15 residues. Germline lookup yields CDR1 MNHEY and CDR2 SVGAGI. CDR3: CASRETSGGYYEQYF. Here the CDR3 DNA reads TGTGCCAGCAGGGAAACTAGCGGGGGTTACTACGAGCAGTACTTC.

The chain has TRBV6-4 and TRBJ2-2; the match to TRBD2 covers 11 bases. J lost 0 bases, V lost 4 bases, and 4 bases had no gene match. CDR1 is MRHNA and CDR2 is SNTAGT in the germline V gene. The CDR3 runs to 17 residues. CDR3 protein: CASSVLAGAPNTGELFF. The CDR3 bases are TGTGCCAGCAGTGTACTAGCGGGGGCCCCGAACACCGGGGAGCTGTTTTTT.

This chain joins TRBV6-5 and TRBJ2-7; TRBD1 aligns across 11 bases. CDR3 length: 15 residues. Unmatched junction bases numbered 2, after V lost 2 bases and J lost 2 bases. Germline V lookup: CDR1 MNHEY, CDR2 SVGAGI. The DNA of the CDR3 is TGTGCCAGCAGTTACGGGGACAGGGGGACCTACGAGCAGTACTTC. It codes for CASSYGDRGTYEQYF.